This TCR beta chain originates from a study of blood T cell repertoires in COVID-19. This table comes from immunoSEQ multiplex PCR, and its TCRdb copy is limited to in-frame clones, with some not included. In the table there are about 200,000 clones, around 84% of which are singletons. The CDR3 has 21 residues. J lost 8 bases, V lost 4 bases, and 19 bases had no gene match. CDR1 KGHDR and CDR2 SFDVKD come from the germline V gene. This sequence was found in a woman at least 80 years old with acute or convalescent COVID-19. The V gene is TRBV24-1, the J gene TRBJ2-1; 16 nucleotides agree with TRBD2. The sequenced sample consisted of peripheral blood. In DNA, the CDR3 is TGTGCCACCAGTGACGCTCCGGGACTAGCGGGAGGGCCTCAAGGTACCGATGAGCAGTTCTTC. Its protein is CATSDAPGLAGGPQGTDEQFF.